The 31 T cell receptor beta chains below all came from one sample that was sequenced in a study of CD8 T cells in Susac syndrome. cDNA came from approximately 0.5 to 1 ug RNA primed by random hexamers. TCRdb independently ran MiXCR on the immunoSEQ multiplex PCR reads; one entry per CDR3 protein. The table includes a few hundred thousand distinct CDR3 sequences, about 94% detected once. Sequenced sample: CD4+ T cells from PBMCs. Source of these receptors: a human donor with Susac syndrome.

CDR3 sequence reads: CASSQATPAGYYNEQFF. Here the CDR3 DNA reads TGTGCCAGCAGCCAAGCTACGCCAGCGGGGTACTACAATGAGCAGTTCTTC. This chain links TRBV3-1 with TRBJ2-1; 7 bases line up with TRBD2. V was clipped by 1 base and J by 3 bases; unmatched bases: 9. In germline, CDR1 is LGHDT, CDR2 YNNKEL (reference sequence). The CDR3 extends over 17 amino acids.

This rearrangement joins TRBV30 to TRBJ1-5; maybe TRBD1 (6 bases). Germline lookup yields CDR1 GTSNPN and CDR2 SVGIG (reference sequence). The CDR3 contains 15 residues. Trimming took off 5 bases at V and 3 bases at J, with 17 bases between the two ends. The CDR3: CAWDQQGPNNQPQHF. In DNA, the CDR3 is TGTGCCTGGGACCAACAGGGACCGAACAATCAGCCCCAGCATTTT.

The chain combines TRBV27 with TRBJ2-1; no definite D call. Germline V lookup: CDR1 MNHEY, CDR2 SMNVEV (reference sequence). The CDR3 has 13 residues. Trimming took off 1 base at V and 10 bases at J, with 11 bases between the two ends. CDR3: CASSLWQAGEQFF. The CDR3 DNA reads as TGTGCCAGCAGTTTATGGCAAGCTGGGGAGCAGTTCTTC.

The CDR3 DNA reads as TGCGCCAGCAAGGGGGCCGACACCGGGGAGCTGTTTTTT. Residues: CASKGADTGELFF. The chain is built from TRBV5-1 and TRBJ2-2; TRBD1 agrees at 7 bases. With 6 bases clipped from V and 3 bases from J, the junction kept 2 bases outside the gene matches. CDR1 is SGHRS and CDR2 is YFSETQ in the germline V gene. The CDR3 contains 13 residues.

V usage is TRBV9 and J usage is TRBJ1-4; no reliable D call. The germline V and J ends were trimmed by 0 bases and 5 bases, with 8 bases remaining between them. CDR1 is SGDLS and CDR2 is YYNGEE in the germline V gene. The CDR3 loop spans 14 amino acids. The CDR3 loop is CASSVVGENEKLFF. In nucleotides, the CDR3 is TGTGCCAGCAGCGTAGTTGGAGAGAATGAAAAACTGTTTTTT. The entire variable domain, with the rest obtained from reference TRBV9 and TRBJ1-4, is as follows: DSGVTQTPKHLITATGQRVTLRCSPRSGDLSVYWYQQSLDQGLQFLIQYYNGEERAKGNILERFSAQQFPDLHSELNLSSLELGDSALYFCASSVVGENEKLFFGSGTQLSVL.

The gene calls are TRBV7-2 and TRBJ2-7, with D maybe TRBD2 (6 bases). This CDR3 is built from 13 residues. The V gene lost 5 bases and the J gene lost 5 bases, with 13 bases spanning the gap. From germline, CDR1 is SGHTA and CDR2 FQGNSA. CDR3 protein: CASSEPGLNEQYF. CDR3 in DNA: TGTGCCAGCAGCGAACCGGGACTTAACGAGCAGTACTTC.

This clonotype was detected once. The chain recombines TRBV20-1 with TRBJ2-7, with D perhaps TRBD1 (6 bases). The CDR3 is 12 amino acids. Germline CDR1 DFQATT, CDR2 SNEGSKA (reference sequence). V lost 6 bases and J 5 bases, leaving 14 bases between the germline ends. CDR3 in amino acids: CSASDRIHEQYF. The CDR3 nucleotides read TGCAGTGCGTCCGACAGGATCCACGAGCAGTACTTC.

The chain uses TRBV27 and TRBJ1-1; 8 nucleotides align to TRBD1. The CDR3 runs 15 residues. Germline V gene data show CDR1 as MNHEY and CDR2 as SMNVEV (reference sequence). With 5 bases clipped from V and 2 bases from J, the junction kept 7 bases outside the gene matches. This CDR3 is CASSGTTGVNTEAFF. The CDR3 DNA reads TGTGCCAGCAGTGGAACGACAGGGGTCAACACTGAAGCTTTCTTT.

The chain uses TRBV6-2 or TRBV6-3 and TRBJ2-1; D is ambiguous. Trimming stripped 5 bases from V and 3 bases from J, with 14 bases between. The CDR3 length is 15 residues. Germline V gene lookup returns CDR1 MNHEY and CDR2 SVGEGT. The chain's CDR3 is CASSPWGAGYNEQFF. In nucleotides, the CDR3 is TGTGCCAGCAGTCCCTGGGGTGCCGGCTACAATGAGCAGTTCTTC.

V usage is TRBV12-3 or TRBV12-4 and J usage is TRBJ1-2; D not certain. Trimming shortened V by 6 bases and J by 2 bases, and 13 bases separated the two germline ends. The length of the CDR3 is 14 residues. The CDR3 is CASRPAGGNYGYTF. The CDR3 DNA sequence: TGTGCCAGCAGGCCCGCAGGAGGCAACTATGGCTACACCTTC.

The rearrangement links TRBV24-1 to TRBJ1-2; 9 bases are shared with TRBD1. Germline loops: CDR1 KGHDR, CDR2 SFDVKD. This CDR3 contains 15 residues. V lost 4 bases and J lost 3; bases outside the gene matches: 5. CDR3 residues: CATSEAGQGDYGYTF. The CDR3, as DNA: TGTGCCACCAGTGAGGCGGGACAGGGCGACTATGGCTACACCTTC.

In its sample, this clonotype was seen once. The chain links TRBV28 to TRBJ1-2, with D maybe TRBD1 (5 bases). V lost 10 bases to trimming and J lost 8 bases, with 20 bases between them. There are 13 residues in the CDR3. Per the germline V gene, CDR1 is MDHEN and CDR2 is SYDVKM. Written as DNA, the CDR3 is TGTGCCATCCCCAGGCAAGGGGCCCTCGGCTACACCTTC. Its translation is CAIPRQGALGYTF.

The rearrangement joins TRBV11-3 to TRBJ1-1; D is uncertain. Germline-derived CDR1 and CDR2 are SGHNT and YENEEA. Deletions cut 5 bases from V and 4 bases from J, with 11 bases between. The CDR3 runs to 13 residues. The CDR3 loop is CASSLKEGTEAFF. In DNA, the CDR3 is TGTGCCAGCAGCCTCAAGGAGGGCACTGAAGCTTTCTTT.

The V call is TRBV12-3 or TRBV12-4, the J call TRBJ1-6; 7 bases are a match to TRBD1. V gave up 5 bases and J gave up 7 bases; unmatched junction bases: 8. CDR3 length: 15 amino acids. DNA of the CDR3: TGTGCCAGCAGTGGTCGCAGAGGGGGCAATTCACCCCTCCACTTT. Amino acids: CASSGRRGGNSPLHF.

V and J are TRBV5-1 and TRBJ2-6; D ambiguous. CDR1 is SGHRS and CDR2 is YFSETQ in the germline V gene. V dropped 1 base and J dropped 1 base, with 6 bases sitting between them. CDR3 size: 15 residues. The CDR3 DNA reads TGCGCCAGCAGCTTGCTCGTTTCTGGGGCCAACGTCCTGACTTTC. Its translation is CASSLLVSGANVLTF.

The chain combines TRBV7-2 with TRBJ2-7; TRBD2 matches 7 bases. Germline V gene lookup returns CDR1 SGHTA and CDR2 FQGNSA. The CDR3 spans 15 residues. V lost 4 bases to trimming and J lost 3 bases; unmatched junction nucleotides: 9. CDR3 in amino acids: CASSSAGTISYEQYF. CDR3 coding DNA: TGTGCCAGCAGCTCGGCCGGGACTATAAGCTACGAGCAGTACTTC.

This clonotype was seen just once. The DNA of the CDR3 is TGTGCCACCAGTGAAGGGACTCCTAGAAAGTACTACTTC. This translates into CATSEGTPRKYYF. The V and J genes are TRBV24-1 and TRBJ2-7; TRBD2 is a possible D gene (6 bases). Germline values: CDR1 KGHDR, CDR2 SFDVKD. Trimming shortened V by 4 bases and J by 13 bases, and 19 bases separated the two germline ends. This CDR3 is built from 13 residues.

J is TRBJ2-7 and V is TRBV20-1; weak D call: TRBD2 (8 bases). This CDR3 is 13 amino acids long. Germline CDR1 is DFQATT and CDR2 is SNEGSKA (reference sequence). V was cut by 5 bases and J by 5 bases, with 16 bases left in between. CDR3 residues: CSAPREGADEQYF. The CDR3 region has the DNA TGCAGTGCTCCCCGGGAGGGGGCGGACGAGCAGTACTTC.

In its sample, this clonotype was seen once. The gene calls are TRBV14 and TRBJ1-2; D is unclear. The ends were cut back, 0 bases at V and 4 bases at J, with 12 bases in the middle. Germline values: CDR1 SGHDN, CDR2 FVKESK. This CDR3 has 15 amino acids. In nucleotides, the CDR3 is TGTGCCAGCAGCCAAGATTCCACCCGTACCTATGGCTACACCTTC. Translating it yields CASSQDSTRTYGYTF.

The chain links TRBV2 to TRBJ2-5; either TRBD1 or TRBD2 may fit D (5 bases each). CDR3 length: 14 amino acids. The V end was cut by 7 bases, the J end by 3 bases, with 15 bases between. Germline assignment: CDR1 SNHLY and CDR2 FYNNEI. CDR3 in amino acids: CASNWDLSEETQYF. The CDR3 DNA is TGTGCCAGCAATTGGGACCTCTCTGAAGAGACCCAGTACTTC.

In its sample, this clonotype was seen once. The V call is TRBV7-9, the J call TRBJ1-1; no clear D. CDR3 length: 12 amino acids. The germline V gene encodes CDR1 SEHNR and CDR2 FQNEAQ (reference sequence). Trimming removed 8 bases at V and 1 base at J, with 8 bases between. CDR3 nucleotide sequence: TGTGCCAGCGCCTGGTGGAACACTGAAGCTTTCTTT. It yields the protein CASAWWNTEAFF.

Concerning this clonotype itself: The DNA is omitted, as the CDR3 cannot be located on it reliably, and the CDR3 follows TCRdb's listing. The chain has TRBV30 and TRBJ1-3; the table's D gene call, TRBD1, was not cross checked with the DNA. The CDR3 spans 15 residues, counting both ends. Looked up from germline, CDR1 is GTSNPN and CDR2 is SVGIG (reference sequence). The CDR3 is CAWSSGQGPGNTIYF.

The V call is TRBV29-1, the J call TRBJ1-2; a possible D gene is TRBD1 (5 bases). Germline CDR1 is SQVTM and CDR2 is ANQGSEA. There are 13 residues in the CDR3. V was trimmed by 6 bases and J by 6 bases, leaving 17 bases between them. The CDR3 reads CSVTGGLVDGYTF. Written as DNA, the CDR3 is TGCAGCGTAACAGGAGGGTTAGTCGATGGCTACACCTTC. The whole variable domain, filled in from reference TRBV29-1 and TRBJ1-2, reads SAVISQKPSRDICQRGTSLTIQCQVDSQVTMMFWYRQQPGQSLTLIATANQGSEATYESGFVIDKFPISRPNLTFSTLTVSNMSPEDSSIYLCSVTGGLVDGYTFGSGTRLTVV.

V usage is TRBV4-3 and J usage is TRBJ2-3; D uncertain. The CDR3 is 14 residues long. Trimming took 2 bases from V and 5 from J, leaving 11 bases between them. From germline, CDR1 is LGHNA and CDR2 YSLEER. The CDR3 sequence: CASSQLSNGDTQYF. For the CDR3, the DNA is TGCGCCAGCAGCCAATTGAGTAATGGAGATACGCAGTATTTT.

The chain is built from TRBV28 and TRBJ1-5, with D possibly TRBD1 on 5 matching bases. The ends were cut back, 4 bases at V and 11 bases at J, with 18 bases in the middle. The CDR3 is 14 residues long. Germline V gene lookup returns CDR1 MDHEN and CDR2 SYDVKM. The CDR3 is CASSSGTLGTAQHF. CDR3 coding DNA: TGTGCCAGCAGTTCTGGGACCCTGGGAACGGCCCAGCATTTT.

CDR3 protein: CASSFSGDSNYGYTF. The CDR3 region has the DNA TGTGCCAGCAGTTTTAGCGGGGACAGTAACTATGGCTACACCTTC. The chain has TRBV12-3 or TRBV12-4 and TRBJ1-2; 7 bases are shared with TRBD1. This CDR3 has 15 residues. V trimming: 3 bases; J trimming: 1 base; junction bases outside the gene matches: 5.

The chain uses TRBV20-1 and TRBJ1-6; 7 bases align to TRBD1. After removal of 7 bases from V and 14 bases from J, the junction contained 17 bases not matched to a gene. This CDR3 comprises 14 residues. Germline assignment: CDR1 DFQATT and CDR2 SNEGSKA (reference sequence). The DNA of the CDR3 is TGCAGTGTCAGAAAAGTCCAGGGGGTCGCATCCCTCCACTTT. This sequence encodes CSVRKVQGVASLHF.

The rearrangement links TRBV9 to TRBJ2-7; TRBD2 aligns across 9 bases. This CDR3 region has 15 residues. CDR1 and CDR2 (germline): SGDLS, YYNGEE. The V segment lost 3 bases and the J segment 4 bases; nucleotides outside the gene matches: 8. CDR3 sequence (DNA): TGTGCCAGCAGCGGTAGCGGGGGAAACACGTACGAGCAGTACTTC. The encoded protein is CASSGSGGNTYEQYF.

The chain uses TRBV11-1 and TRBJ2-1; either TRBD1 or TRBD2 may fit D (6 bases each). The CDR3 length is 13 residues. Trimming stripped 1 base from V and 14 bases from J, with 15 bases between. Germline loops: CDR1 SGHAT, CDR2 FQDESV (reference sequence). The CDR3 spells CASSLEQEGDKFF. The CDR3 coding sequence is TGTGCCAGCAGCTTAGAGCAGGAGGGGGACAAGTTCTTC.

This chain connects TRBV3-1 to TRBJ2-7, with D possibly matching TRBD2 (6 bases). V gave up 1 base and J gave up 2 bases, with 9 bases separating them. The CDR3 is 14 amino acids. Germline V gives CDR1 LGHDT, CDR2 YNNKEL (reference sequence). The CDR3 nucleotides read TGTGCCAGCAGCCAAGTTTCGGGGGCCTACGAGCAGTACTTC. Translated: CASSQVSGAYEQYF.

CDR3 loop: CASSPQGIYGYTF. CDR3 DNA: TGTGCCAGCAGCCCCCAGGGTATCTATGGCTACACCTTC. The chain employs TRBV3-1 and TRBJ1-2, with D possibly TRBD1 on 5 matching bases. CDR1 is LGHDT and CDR2 is YNNKEL in the germline V gene (reference sequence). This CDR3 spans 13 amino acids. V was pared by 4 bases and J by 4 bases, with 10 bases between.